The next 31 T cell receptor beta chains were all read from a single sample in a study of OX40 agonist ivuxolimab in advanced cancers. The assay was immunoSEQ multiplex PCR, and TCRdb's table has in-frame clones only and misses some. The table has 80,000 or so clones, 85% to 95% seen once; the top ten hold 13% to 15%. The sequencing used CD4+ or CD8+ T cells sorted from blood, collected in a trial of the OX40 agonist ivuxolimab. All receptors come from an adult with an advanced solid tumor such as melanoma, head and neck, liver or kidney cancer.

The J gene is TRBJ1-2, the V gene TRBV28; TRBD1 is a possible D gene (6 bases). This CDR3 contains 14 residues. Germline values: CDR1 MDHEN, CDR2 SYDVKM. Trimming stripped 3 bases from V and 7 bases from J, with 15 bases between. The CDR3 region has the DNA TGTGCCAGCAGTTTCTGGGGAGGGGGGGCTGGCTACACCTTC. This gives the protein CASSFWGGGAGYTF.

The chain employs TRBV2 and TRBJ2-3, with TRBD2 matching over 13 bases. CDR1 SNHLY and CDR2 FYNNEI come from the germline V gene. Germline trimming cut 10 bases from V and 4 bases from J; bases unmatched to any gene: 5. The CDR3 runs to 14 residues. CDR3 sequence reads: CAIGTSGMPDTQYF. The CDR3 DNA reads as TGTGCCATCGGGACTAGCGGGATGCCAGATACGCAGTATTTT.

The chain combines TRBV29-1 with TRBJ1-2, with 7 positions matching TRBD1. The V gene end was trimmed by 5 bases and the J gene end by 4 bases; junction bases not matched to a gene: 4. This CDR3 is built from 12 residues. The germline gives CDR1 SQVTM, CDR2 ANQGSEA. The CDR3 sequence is CSVKTGLYGYTF. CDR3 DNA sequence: TGCAGCGTTAAGACAGGGCTCTATGGCTACACCTTC.

The CDR3 nucleotides read TGCGCCAGCAGCCTCGGACTAGCTGGAGTTGCCGGGGAGCTGTTTTTT. Its translation is CASSLGLAGVAGELFF. The rearrangement links TRBV5-1 to TRBJ2-2; 8 bases align to TRBD2. The CDR3 loop spans 16 amino acids. The germline V gene has CDR1 SGHRS and CDR2 YFSETQ. Trimming cost V 4 bases and J 6 bases; bases outside gene matches: 11. The full variable domain, in which reference TRBV5-1 and TRBJ2-2 provide the parts outside the CDR3, is KAGVTQTPRYLIKTRGQQVTLSCSPISGHRSVSWYQQTPGQGLQFLFEYFSETQRNKGNFPGRFSGRQFSNSRSEMNVSTLELGDSALYLCASSLGLAGVAGELFFGEGSRLTVL.

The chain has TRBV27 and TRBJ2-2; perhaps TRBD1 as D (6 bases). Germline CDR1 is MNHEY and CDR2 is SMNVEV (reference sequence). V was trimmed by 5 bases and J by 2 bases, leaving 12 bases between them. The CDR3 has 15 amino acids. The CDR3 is CASSTQTGNTGELFF. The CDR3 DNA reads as TGTGCCAGCAGTACACAGACAGGCAACACCGGGGAGCTGTTTTTT.

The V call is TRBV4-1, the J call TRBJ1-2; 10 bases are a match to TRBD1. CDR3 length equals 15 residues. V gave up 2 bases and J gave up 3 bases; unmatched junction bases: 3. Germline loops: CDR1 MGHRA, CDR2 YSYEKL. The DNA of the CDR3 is TGCGCCAGCAGCCAATTGACAGGGGGCGACTATGGCTACACCTTC. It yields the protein CASSQLTGGDYGYTF.

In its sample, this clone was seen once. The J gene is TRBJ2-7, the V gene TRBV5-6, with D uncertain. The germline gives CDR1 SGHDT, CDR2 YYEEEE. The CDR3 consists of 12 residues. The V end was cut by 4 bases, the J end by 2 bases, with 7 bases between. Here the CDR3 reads CASSLTAYEQYF. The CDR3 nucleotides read TGTGCCAGCAGCCTGACGGCCTACGAGCAGTACTTC.

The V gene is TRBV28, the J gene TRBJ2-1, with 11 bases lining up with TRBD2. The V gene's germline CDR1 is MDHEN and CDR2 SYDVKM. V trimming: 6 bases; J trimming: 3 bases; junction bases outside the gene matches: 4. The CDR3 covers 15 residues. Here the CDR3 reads CASRQLAGDYNEQFF. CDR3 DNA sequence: TGTGCCAGCAGGCAACTAGCGGGAGACTACAATGAGCAGTTCTTC.

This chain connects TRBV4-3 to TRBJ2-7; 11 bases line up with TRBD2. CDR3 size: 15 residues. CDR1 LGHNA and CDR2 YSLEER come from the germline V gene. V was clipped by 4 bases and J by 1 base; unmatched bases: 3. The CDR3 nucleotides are TGCGCCAGCAGCCCCATAGCGGGAGGGTCCTACGAGCAGTACTTC. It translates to CASSPIAGGSYEQYF.

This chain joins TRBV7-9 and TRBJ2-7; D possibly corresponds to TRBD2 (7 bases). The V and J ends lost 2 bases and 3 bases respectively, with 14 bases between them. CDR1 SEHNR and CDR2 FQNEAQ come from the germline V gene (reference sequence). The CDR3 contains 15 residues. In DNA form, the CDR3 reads TGTGCCAGCAGCTTAATTGGGGGGGCTAGCTACGAGCAGTACTTC. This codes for CASSLIGGASYEQYF.

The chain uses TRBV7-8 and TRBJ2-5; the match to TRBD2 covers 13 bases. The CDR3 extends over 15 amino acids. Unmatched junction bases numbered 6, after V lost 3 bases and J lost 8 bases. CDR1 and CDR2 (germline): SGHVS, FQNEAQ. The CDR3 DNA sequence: TGTGCCAGCAGCTTTCCCGGGACTAGCGGGGACACCCAGTACTTC. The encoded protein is CASSFPGTSGDTQYF.

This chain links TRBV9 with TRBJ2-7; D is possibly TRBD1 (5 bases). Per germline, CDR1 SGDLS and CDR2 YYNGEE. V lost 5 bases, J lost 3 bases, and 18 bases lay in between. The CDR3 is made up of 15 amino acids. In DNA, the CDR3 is TGTGCCAGCAGTTCCTCTGGGGCGGCGCTCTACGAGCAGTACTTC. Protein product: CASSSSGAALYEQYF.

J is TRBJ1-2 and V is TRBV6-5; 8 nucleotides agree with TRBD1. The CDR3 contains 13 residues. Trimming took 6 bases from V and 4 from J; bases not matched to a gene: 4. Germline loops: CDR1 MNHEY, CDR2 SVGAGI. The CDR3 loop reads CASSPTGGYGYTF. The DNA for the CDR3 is TGTGCCAGCAGCCCAACAGGGGGCTATGGCTACACCTTC.

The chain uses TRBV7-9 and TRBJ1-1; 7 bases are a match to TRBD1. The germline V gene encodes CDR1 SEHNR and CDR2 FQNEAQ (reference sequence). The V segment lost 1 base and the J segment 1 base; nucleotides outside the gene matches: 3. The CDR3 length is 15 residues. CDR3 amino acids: CASSLGTGPNTEAFF. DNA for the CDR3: TGTGCCAGCAGCTTAGGGACAGGACCGAACACTGAAGCTTTCTTT.

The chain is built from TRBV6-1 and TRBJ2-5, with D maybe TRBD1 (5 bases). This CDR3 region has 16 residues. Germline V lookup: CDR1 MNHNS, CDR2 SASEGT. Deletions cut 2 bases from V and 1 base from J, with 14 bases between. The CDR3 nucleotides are TGTGCCAGCAGTGAATTTGCGGTACAGGCCCAAGAGACCCAGTACTTC. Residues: CASSEFAVQAQETQYF.

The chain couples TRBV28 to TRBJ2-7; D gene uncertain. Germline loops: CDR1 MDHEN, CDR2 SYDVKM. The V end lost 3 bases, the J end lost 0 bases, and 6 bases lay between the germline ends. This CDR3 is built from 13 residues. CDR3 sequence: CASSFGYSYEQYF. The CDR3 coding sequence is TGTGCCAGCAGTTTTGGTTACTCCTACGAGCAGTACTTC. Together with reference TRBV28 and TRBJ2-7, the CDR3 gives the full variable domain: DVKVTQSSRYLVKRTGEKVFLECVQDMDHENMFWYRQDPGLGLRLIYFSYDVKMKEKGDIPEGYSVSREKKERFSLILESASTNQTSMYLCASSFGYSYEQYFGPGTRLTVT.

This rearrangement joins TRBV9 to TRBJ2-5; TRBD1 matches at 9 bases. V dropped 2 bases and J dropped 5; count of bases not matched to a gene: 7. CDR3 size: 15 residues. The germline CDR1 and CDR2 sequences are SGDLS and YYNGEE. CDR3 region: CASSVTGGSRETQYF. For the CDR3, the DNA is TGTGCCAGCAGCGTTACAGGGGGCTCGAGGGAGACCCAGTACTTC.

The CDR3 protein is CASSPSTGGGTEAFF. The CDR3 DNA is TGCGCCAGCAGCCCATCGACAGGGGGCGGGACTGAAGCTTTCTTT. V usage is TRBV5-1 and J usage is TRBJ1-1, with 10 bases fitting TRBD1. This CDR3 spans 15 amino acids. The V segment lost 4 bases and the J segment 5 bases; nucleotides outside the gene matches: 8. CDR1 and CDR2 (germline): SGHRS, YFSETQ.

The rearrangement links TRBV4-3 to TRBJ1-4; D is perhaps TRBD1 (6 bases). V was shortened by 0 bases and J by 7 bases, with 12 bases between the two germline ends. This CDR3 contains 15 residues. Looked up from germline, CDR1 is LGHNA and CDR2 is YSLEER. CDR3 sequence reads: CASSQDRWGPEKLFF. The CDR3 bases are TGCGCCAGCAGCCAAGATCGGTGGGGGCCTGAAAAACTGTTTTTT.

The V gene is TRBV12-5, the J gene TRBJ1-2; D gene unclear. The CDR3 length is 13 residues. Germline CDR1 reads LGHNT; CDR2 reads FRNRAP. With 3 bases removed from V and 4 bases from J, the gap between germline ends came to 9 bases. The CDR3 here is CASGLGHIYGYTF. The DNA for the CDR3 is TGTGCTAGTGGTTTAGGGCACATCTATGGCTACACCTTC.

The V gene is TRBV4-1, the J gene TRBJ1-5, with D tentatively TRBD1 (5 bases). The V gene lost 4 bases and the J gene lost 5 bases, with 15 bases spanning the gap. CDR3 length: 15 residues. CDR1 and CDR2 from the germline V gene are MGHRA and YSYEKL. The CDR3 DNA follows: TGCGCCAGCAGCCCGGGACGGGCGGGTCATCAGCCCCAGCATTTT. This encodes CASSPGRAGHQPQHF.

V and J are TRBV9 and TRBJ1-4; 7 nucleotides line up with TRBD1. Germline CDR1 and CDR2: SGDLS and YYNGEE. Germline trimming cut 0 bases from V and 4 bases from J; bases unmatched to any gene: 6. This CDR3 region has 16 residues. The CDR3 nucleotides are TGTGCCAGCAGCGTAGATACAGGGGCCAGTAATGAAAAACTGTTTTTT. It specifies CASSVDTGASNEKLFF.

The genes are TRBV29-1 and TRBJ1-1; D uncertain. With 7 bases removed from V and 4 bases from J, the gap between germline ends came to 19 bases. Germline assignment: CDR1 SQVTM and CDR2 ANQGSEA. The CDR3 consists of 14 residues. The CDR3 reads CSAMDGNPPTEAFF. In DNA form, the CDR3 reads TGCAGCGCCATGGACGGAAACCCCCCCACTGAAGCTTTCTTT.

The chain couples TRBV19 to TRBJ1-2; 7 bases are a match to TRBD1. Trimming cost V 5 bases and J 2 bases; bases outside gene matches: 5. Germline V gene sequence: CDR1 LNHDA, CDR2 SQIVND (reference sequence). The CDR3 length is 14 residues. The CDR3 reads CASSLSTGNYGYTF. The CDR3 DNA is TGTGCCAGTAGTCTTTCGACAGGGAACTATGGCTACACCTTC.

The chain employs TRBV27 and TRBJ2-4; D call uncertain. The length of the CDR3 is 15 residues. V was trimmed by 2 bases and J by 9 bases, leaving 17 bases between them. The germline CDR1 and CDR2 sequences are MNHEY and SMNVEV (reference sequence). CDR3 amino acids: CASSLVGSLSSIQYF. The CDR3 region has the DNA TGTGCCAGCAGTTTAGTAGGGTCCCTAAGTAGCATTCAGTACTTC.

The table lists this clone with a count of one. This CDR3 is CASSQEAVANTEAFF. The CDR3 nucleotides are TGCGCCAGCAGCCAAGAGGCGGTCGCGAACACTGAAGCTTTCTTT. The V gene is TRBV4-1, the J gene TRBJ1-1; D not resolved. The CDR3 has 15 residues. Germline V gene sequence: CDR1 MGHRA, CDR2 YSYEKL. Between the trimmed V and J ends, which lost 0 bases and 1 base, there was a span of 9 bases.

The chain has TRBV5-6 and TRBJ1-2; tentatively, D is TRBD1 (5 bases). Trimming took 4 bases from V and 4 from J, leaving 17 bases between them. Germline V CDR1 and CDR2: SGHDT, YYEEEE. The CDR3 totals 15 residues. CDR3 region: CASSVRREQTYGYTF. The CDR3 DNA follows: TGTGCCAGCAGCGTCCGCAGGGAACAAACCTATGGCTACACCTTC. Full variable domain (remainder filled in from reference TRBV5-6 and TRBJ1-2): DAGVTQSPTHLIKTRGQQVTLRCSPKSGHDTVSWYQQALGQGPQFIFQYYEEEERQRGNFPDRFSGHQFPNYSSELNVNALLLGDSALYLCASSVRREQTYGYTFGSGTRLTVV.

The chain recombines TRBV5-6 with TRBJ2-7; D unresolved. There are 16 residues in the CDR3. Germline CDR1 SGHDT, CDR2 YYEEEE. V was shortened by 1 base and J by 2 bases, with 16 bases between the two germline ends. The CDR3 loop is CASSLNVGYGPYEQYF. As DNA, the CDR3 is TGTGCCAGCAGCTTGAACGTTGGGTACGGGCCCTACGAGCAGTACTTC.

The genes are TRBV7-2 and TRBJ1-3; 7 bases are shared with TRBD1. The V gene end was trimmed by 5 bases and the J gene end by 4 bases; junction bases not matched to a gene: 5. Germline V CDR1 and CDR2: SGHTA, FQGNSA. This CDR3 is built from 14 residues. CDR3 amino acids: CASSLDRDGNTIYF. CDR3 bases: TGTGCCAGCAGCCTCGACAGGGACGGAAACACCATATATTTT.

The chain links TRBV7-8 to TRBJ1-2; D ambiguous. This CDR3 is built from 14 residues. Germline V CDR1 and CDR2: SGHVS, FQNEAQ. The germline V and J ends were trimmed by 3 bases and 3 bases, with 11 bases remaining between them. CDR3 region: CASSFEGRHYGYTF. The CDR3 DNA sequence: TGTGCCAGCAGCTTTGAGGGCAGGCACTATGGCTACACCTTC.

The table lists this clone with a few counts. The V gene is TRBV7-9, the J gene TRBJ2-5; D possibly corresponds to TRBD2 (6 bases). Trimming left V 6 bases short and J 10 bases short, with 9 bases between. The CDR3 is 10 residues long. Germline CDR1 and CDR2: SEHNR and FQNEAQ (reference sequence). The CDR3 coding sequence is TGTGCCAGCAGTCCGGGGGACCAGTACTTC. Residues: CASSPGDQYF.